The following is a T cell receptor (beta chain) sequence with its context. The table came from immunoSEQ multiplex PCR; TCRdb's copy has only in-frame clones and leaves some out. The repertoire consists of 55,000 to 75,000 clones, with about four fifths occurring once and the leading ten covering 18%. This specimen comes from a study of blood T cell repertoires in COVID-19. Specimen: peripheral blood. The receptor comes from a man in his 70s who had recovered from COVID-19.

This chain's CDR3 is CTIRQGAVTGELFF. CDR3 nucleotide sequence: TGCACAATAAGACAGGGGGCGGTCACCGGGGAGCTGTTTTTT. The chain employs TRBV29-1 and TRBJ2-2; TRBD1 matches 10 bases. Per the germline V gene, CDR1 is SQVTM and CDR2 is ANQGSEA. The CDR3 has 14 residues.